These T cell receptor beta chains were read from a single sample in a study of beta chain features in type 1 diabetes. The method was immunoSEQ multiplex PCR; TCRdb's version includes in-frame clones alone and lacks a portion of them. This sample carries 100,000 to 150,000 clones, approximately 15% of them seen once, and the ten largest clones take about 2.4%. The sequencing input was central memory CD4+ T cells from blood. These receptors originate from a man aged 18 to 35 with type 1 diabetes. CDR3s include the opening cysteine and the closing phenylalanine or tryptophan. D genes are given only for firm matches. Only part of the rows carry a size: once, few, many, or a class if the clone is expanded.

TRBV29-1	few	TRBJ2-7	NA	CSALRRLQNTYEQYF	TGCAGCGCTCTAAGGAGACTTCAGAATACCTACGAGCAGTACTTC
TRBV7-2	NA	TRBJ1-2	TRBD1	CASSLEPGTGYGYTF	TGTGCCAGCAGCTTAGAGCCCGGGACAGGTTATGGCTACACCTTC
TRBV28	NA	TRBJ1-1	NA	CASSSHSDTEAFF	TGTGCCAGCTCCTCCCACAGTGACACTGAAGCTTTCTTT
TRBV14	few	TRBJ2-3	TRBD1	CASSRDSQYTDTQYF	TGTGCCAGCAGCCGGGACAGCCAGTACACAGATACGCAGTATTTT
TRBV28	NA	TRBJ1-6	TRBD1	CASSTQGFHSPLHF	TGTGCCAGCAGTACACAGGGGTTCCATTCACCCCTCCACTTT
TRBV18	few	TRBJ1-1	NA	CASSPTTVNTEAFF	TGTGCCAGCTCACCTACTACAGTGAACACTGAAGCTTTCTTT
TRBV30	few	TRBJ1-2	NA	CAWSLRGNYGYTF	TGTGCCTGGAGCCTAAGGGGTAACTATGGCTACACCTTC
TRBV5-1	few	TRBJ2-3	NA	CASSTPEGAADTQYF	TGCGCCAGCAGCACCCCGGAGGGGGCGGCGGATACGCAGTATTTT
TRBV29-1	NA	TRBJ2-1	NA	CSVDNGSSYNEQFF	TGCAGCGTTGATAATGGAAGTTCCTACAATGAGCAGTTCTTC
TRBV11-2	few	TRBJ2-3	NA	CASSKKPLAGLADTQYF	TGTGCCAGCAGCAAAAAGCCGCTGGCGGGGCTCGCAGATACGCAGTATTTT
TRBV18	few	TRBJ2-7	TRBD1	CASSPRQGAGYEQYF	TGTGCCAGCTCACCACGGCAGGGGGCTGGCTACGAGCAGTACTTC
TRBV9	NA	TRBJ2-7	TRBD1	CASSQGDRGYEQYF	TGTGCCAGCAGCCAAGGGGACAGGGGCTACGAGCAGTACTTC
TRBV25-1	many	TRBJ2-5	NA	CASSIGGAGQETQYF	TGTGCCAGCTCAATTGGTGGCGCCGGGCAAGAGACCCAGTACTTC
TRBV7-8	medium-sized	TRBJ2-5	NA	CASSLVRGGKTQYF	TGTGCCAGCAGCTTAGTTAGGGGCGGAAAGACCCAGTACTTC
TRBV10-3	NA	TRBJ2-3	NA	CAIRRDDTDTQYF	TGTGCCATCAGGAGGGACGATACAGATACGCAGTATTTT
TRBV9	few	TRBJ2-3	NA	CASSVTDGLRTPDTQYF	TGTGCCAGCAGCGTGACAGACGGCTTAAGAACCCCAGATACGCAGTATTTT
TRBV7-2	NA	TRBJ2-7	NA	CASSFGSTTYEQYF	TGTGCCAGCAGCTTCGGGAGTACGACCTACGAGCAGTACTTC
TRBV5-4	many	TRBJ2-1	NA	CASSWGSSSYNEQFF	TGTGCCAGCAGCTGGGGGTCGTCTTCCTACAATGAGCAGTTCTTC
TRBV7-2	NA	TRBJ2-7	NA	CASSFSYEQYF	TGTGCCAGCAGCTTTTCCTACGAGCAGTACTTC
TRBV25-1	NA	TRBJ1-6	NA	CASSESPGSYNSPLHF	TGTGCCAGCAGTGAATCCCCAGGGTCCTATAATTCACCCCTCCACTTT
TRBV12-2	few	TRBJ1-2	NA	CASRRNRVHYGYTF	TGTGCAAGTCGCCGAAACAGGGTTCACTATGGCTACACCTTC
TRBV6-1	many	TRBJ2-5	NA	CASSGVGLETQYF	TGTGCCAGCAGTGGAGTTGGTCTTGAGACCCAGTACTTC
TRBV28	NA	TRBJ2-7	TRBD1	CATLQGVPYEQYF	TGTGCCACCCTGCAGGGGGTTCCCTACGAGCAGTACTTC
TRBV14	NA	TRBJ1-2	NA	CASSPISEEVGYTF	TGTGCCAGCAGCCCCATCTCCGAAGAGGTTGGCTACACCTTC
TRBV12-5	NA	TRBJ2-1	TRBD1	CASGLGQGNGDEQFF	TGTGCTAGTGGTTTGGGACAGGGGAATGGGGATGAGCAGTTCTTC
TRBV11-2	NA	TRBJ2-3	NA	CASSLVTTDTQYF	TGTGCCAGCAGCTTGGTGACTACAGATACGCAGTATTTT
TRBV7-9	few	TRBJ2-5	TRBD2	CASSPGLAGRETQYF	TGTGCCAGCAGCCCAGGACTAGCGGGAAGAGAGACCCAGTACTTC
TRBV15	few	TRBJ2-2	TRBD1	CATSTLDRGAGELFF	TGTGCCACCAGCACGCTAGACAGGGGTGCCGGGGAGCTGTTTTTT
TRBV30	NA	TRBJ1-1	TRBD1	CAWWDYRGRTEAFF	TGTGCCTGGTGGGACTACAGGGGTCGGACTGAAGCTTTCTTT
TRBV28	NA	TRBJ2-1	TRBD2	CASSFRPGTSGASSYNEQFF	TGTGCCAGCAGTTTCCGTCCCGGGACTAGCGGGGCGAGCTCCTACAATGAGCAGTTCTTC
TRBV7-2	NA	TRBJ2-1	NA	CASRAPYNEQFF	TGTGCCAGCAGAGCTCCCTACAATGAGCAGTTCTTC
TRBV7-2	many	TRBJ2-3	NA	CASSLGSPPGTQYF	TGTGCCAGCAGCTTAGGCTCCCCGCCGGGTACGCAGTATTTT
TRBV7-2	NA	TRBJ1-2	TRBD1	CASSLGQGLGGYTF	TGTGCCAGCAGCCTTGGACAGGGCTTAGGTGGCTACACCTTC
TRBV7-2	few	TRBJ2-3	TRBD2	CASSLGLAGAGDTQYF	TGTGCCAGCAGCCTCGGACTAGCGGGGGCCGGAGATACGCAGTATTTT
TRBV27	NA	TRBJ2-3	TRBD2	CASSLSSLAGSTDTQYF	TGTGCCAGCAGTTTATCGTCGCTAGCGGGATCCACAGATACGCAGTATTTT
TRBV7-9	few	TRBJ1-1	TRBD1	CASRRDRRANTEAFF	TGTGCCAGCAGACGGGACAGGCGGGCGAACACTGAAGCTTTCTTT
TRBV5-1	few	TRBJ2-2	NA	CASSLGGSQTGELFF	TGCGCCAGCAGCTTGGGTGGCAGCCAAACCGGGGAGCTGTTTTTT
TRBV11-2	few	TRBJ2-1	NA	CASSLALYNEQFF	TGTGCCAGCAGCTTAGCGTTGTACAATGAGCAGTTCTTC